Presented here are 21 T cell receptor beta chains from one specimen sequenced in a study of blood T cell repertoires in COVID-19. The table came from immunoSEQ multiplex PCR; TCRdb's copy has only in-frame clones and leaves some out. In the table there are 250,000 or so clones, around nine tenths of which are singletons. Sequenced sample: peripheral blood. The receptors originated from a woman aged 60 to 75 with acute or convalescent COVID-19.

The V call is TRBV6-5, the J call TRBJ2-7, with D uncertain. The V and J ends lost 2 bases and 1 base respectively, with 6 bases between them. Germline values: CDR1 MNHEY, CDR2 SVGAGI. This CDR3 contains 13 residues. CDR3 DNA: TGTGCCAGCAGTTACGCGCAATCCTACGAGCAGTACTTC. As protein: CASSYAQSYEQYF.

V and J are TRBV4-1 and TRBJ2-3, with TRBD2 matching over 7 bases. This CDR3 has 15 residues. Trimming took 2 bases from V and 6 from J; bases not matched to a gene: 8. Germline loops: CDR1 MGHRA, CDR2 YSYEKL. The CDR3 protein is CASSQSNRGEDTQYF. The CDR3 bases are TGCGCCAGCAGCCAATCAAATCGGGGGGAGGATACGCAGTATTTT.

This sequence joins TRBV18 and TRBJ1-1; 10 bases map to TRBD1. V dropped 1 base and J dropped 5; count of bases not matched to a gene: 7. This CDR3 spans 16 amino acids. CDR1 and CDR2 (germline): KGHSH, LQKENI. The CDR3 DNA reads TGTGCCAGCTCACCACGGGGACAGGGGAACGGGACTGAAGCTTTCTTT. Its translation: CASSPRGQGNGTEAFF.

J is TRBJ2-7 and V is TRBV24-1; the D gene is possibly TRBD1 (5 bases). This CDR3 region has 15 residues. Per the germline V gene, CDR1 is KGHDR and CDR2 is SFDVKD. The V end lost 7 bases, the J end lost 0 bases, and 15 bases lay between the germline ends. The CDR3 loop is CATRSSTVSSYEQYF. The CDR3 DNA reads TGTGCCACCAGATCCTCGACAGTAAGCTCCTACGAGCAGTACTTC.

The chain uses TRBV3-1 (or the pseudogene TRBV3-2) and TRBJ1-6, with 10 nucleotides matching TRBD1. CDR1 is LGHDT, CDR2 YNNKEL, per germline (reference sequence). V trimming: 2 bases; J trimming: 0 bases; junction bases outside the gene matches: 10. The CDR3 has 20 residues. The CDR3 DNA is TGTGCCAGCAGCCAACCAACCGGGACAGGGGATTTCTCCTATAATTCACCCCTCCACTTT. Its protein is CASSQPTGTGDFSYNSPLHF.

V gene TRBV5-4 combines with J gene TRBJ2-1, with 9 bases identical to TRBD2. The CDR3 sequence is 15 residues long. Germline V gives CDR1 SGHNT, CDR2 YYREEE (reference sequence). V was clipped by 4 bases and J by 6 bases; unmatched bases: 8. The CDR3 loop reads CASSTRTSASNEQFF. DNA of the CDR3: TGTGCCAGCAGCACGCGGACTAGCGCTAGCAATGAGCAGTTCTTC.

J is TRBJ2-2 and V is TRBV19, with 8 bases fitting TRBD1. There are 15 residues in the CDR3. Trimming cost V 5 bases and J 4 bases; bases outside gene matches: 6. CDR1 LNHDA and CDR2 SQIVND come from the germline V gene (reference sequence). Here the CDR3 DNA reads TGTGCCAGTAGTGTACAGGGGGAACCCACCGGGGAGCTGTTTTTT. Translation: CASSVQGEPTGELFF.

The chain carries TRBV6-2 or TRBV6-3 and TRBJ1-5; 7 positions match TRBD1. Germline V gives CDR1 MNHEY, CDR2 SVGEGT. J lost 2 bases, V lost 6 bases, and 10 bases had no gene match. The CDR3 totals 16 residues. The CDR3 protein is CASSHFGQVGNQPQHF. The CDR3 DNA sequence: TGTGCCAGCAGCCACTTCGGACAGGTAGGCAATCAGCCCCAGCATTTT.

This chain joins TRBV29-1 and TRBJ2-2; 14 nucleotides line up with TRBD2. CDR3 length equals 16 residues. J was trimmed by 2 bases and V by 5 bases; bases with no gene match: 4. Germline V gene lookup returns CDR1 SQVTM and CDR2 ANQGSEA. DNA of the CDR3: TGCAGCGTTCGGACTAGCGGGAGGACAAACACCGGGGAGCTGTTTTTT. It translates to CSVRTSGRTNTGELFF.

J is TRBJ2-1 and V is TRBV6-2 or TRBV6-3; 8 positions match TRBD2. V lost 2 bases and J lost 6; bases outside the gene matches: 6. The CDR3 loop spans 15 amino acids. Germline CDR1 MNHEY, CDR2 SVGEGT. CDR3: CASSYASGSFNEQFF. CDR3 bases: TGTGCCAGCAGTTACGCTAGCGGGTCATTCAATGAGCAGTTCTTC.

The chain employs TRBV11-2 and TRBJ2-2, with D possibly matching TRBD2 (6 bases). The CDR3 contains 13 residues. Deletions cut 5 bases from V and 6 bases from J, with 10 bases between. CDR1 SGHAT and CDR2 FQNNGV come from the germline V gene. CDR3 sequence (DNA): TGTGCCAGCAGCCGCTGGGGGGCCGGGGAGCTGTTTTTT. Protein sequence: CASSRWGAGELFF.

The rearrangement joins TRBV15 to TRBJ2-5, with 8 bases aligning to TRBD1. The CDR3 covers 15 residues. Trimming took 5 bases from V and 4 from J; bases not matched to a gene: 9. The germline V gene encodes CDR1 LNHNV and CDR2 YYDKDF (reference sequence). The CDR3 sequence: CATSPNGQGGETQYF. The CDR3 DNA sequence: TGTGCCACCAGCCCAAATGGACAGGGAGGAGAGACCCAGTACTTC.

The chain combines TRBV5-1 with TRBJ2-1; D might be TRBD1 (5 bases). From germline, CDR1 is SGHRS and CDR2 YFSETQ. The CDR3 sequence is 15 residues long. The ends were cut back, 0 bases at V and 1 base at J, with 8 bases in the middle. The CDR3 coding sequence is TGCGCCAGCAGCTTGGACGACAGTTCCTACAATGAGCAGTTCTTC. Its protein is CASSLDDSSYNEQFF.

This clone was found a few times. The gene calls are TRBV24-1 and TRBJ1-5; TRBD1 might be the D (6 bases). Germline V gene sequence: CDR1 KGHDR, CDR2 SFDVKD. V was pared by 4 bases and J by 6 bases, with 12 bases between. This CDR3 contains 14 residues. CDR3 nucleotide sequence: TGTGCCACCAGTGACCGGACAGTGATTCAGCCCCAGCATTTT. Residues: CATSDRTVIQPQHF.

The rearrangement joins TRBV5-5 to TRBJ2-1; tentatively, D is TRBD2 (5 bases). The ends were cut back, 1 base at V and 4 bases at J, with 18 bases in the middle. The CDR3 spans 17 residues. Germline CDR1 reads SGHKS; CDR2 reads YYEKEE (reference sequence). Here the CDR3 reads CASSLPPLARAYNEQFF. The CDR3 DNA sequence: TGTGCCAGCAGCTTGCCCCCTCTAGCTCGGGCATACAATGAGCAGTTCTTC.

This clone was counted a few times. The chain combines TRBV11-3 with TRBJ2-2, with unresolved D. The CDR3 is 15 residues long. Germline V gene sequence: CDR1 SGHNT, CDR2 YENEEA. V lost 1 base and J lost 1, with 7 bases in between. The chain's CDR3 is CASSLGQKNTGELFF. The CDR3 nucleotides are TGTGCCAGCAGCTTAGGGCAGAAGAACACCGGGGAGCTGTTTTTT.

This sequence joins TRBV2 and TRBJ1-1; no reliable D call. The length of the CDR3 is 13 residues. The V end lost 4 bases, the J end lost 4 bases, and 10 bases lay between the germline ends. Germline CDR1 SNHLY, CDR2 FYNNEI. The CDR3 loop is CASSVSGLTEAFF. As DNA, the CDR3 is TGTGCCAGCAGTGTAAGTGGGCTCACTGAAGCTTTCTTT.

V and J are TRBV3-1 (or the pseudogene TRBV3-2) and TRBJ1-1; possibly TRBD1 for D (5 bases). The CDR3 contains 16 residues. The germline V gene encodes CDR1 LGHDT and CDR2 YNNKEL (reference sequence). The germline V and J ends were trimmed by 4 bases and 5 bases, with 20 bases remaining between them. The CDR3 nucleotides are TGTGCCAGCAGCCGGGTTACGATAAGGGGAACGACTGAAGCTTTCTTT. It yields the protein CASSRVTIRGTTEAFF.

The chain recombines TRBV4-1 with TRBJ2-3, with TRBD2 as a possible D gene (5 bases). Deletions cut 4 bases from V and 2 bases from J, with 19 bases between. In germline, CDR1 is MGHRA, CDR2 YSYEKL. The CDR3 is 17 amino acids. The CDR3 region is CASSLPKTSGSTDTQYF. In DNA form, the CDR3 reads TGCGCCAGCAGCCTCCCAAAGACCTCGGGGTCCACAGATACGCAGTATTTT.

This rearrangement joins TRBV29-1 to TRBJ1-5; tentatively, D is TRBD1 (6 bases). The CDR3 is made up of 14 amino acids. V lost 6 bases and J 0 bases, leaving 12 bases between the germline ends. Germline-derived CDR1 and CDR2 are SQVTM and ANQGSEA. This CDR3 reads CSVRSGASNQPQHF. As DNA, the CDR3 is TGCAGCGTCCGCTCAGGGGCTAGCAATCAGCCCCAGCATTTT.

This clone has only one observation. This chain connects TRBV11-2 to TRBJ2-4, with D possibly TRBD1 on 6 matching bases. From germline, CDR1 is SGHAT and CDR2 FQNNGV. This CDR3 contains 16 residues. V lost 3 bases to trimming and J lost 4 bases, with 16 bases between them. The CDR3 reads CASSLTPGHPKNIQYF. The DNA for the CDR3 is TGTGCCAGCAGCTTGACGCCGGGACACCCGAAAAACATTCAGTACTTC.